What follows are 31 T cell receptor beta chains derived from one specimen sequenced in a study of T cells after yellow fever vaccination. TCRdb processed the 5' RACE reads anew with MiXCR; each CDR3 protein has one entry. The sample consists of approximately 340,000 distinct CDR3 sequences, 8% to 10% of them appearing once. The input for sequencing was PBMCs, taken on the day of the first yellow fever vaccination. Receptors were obtained from a man younger than 35 who received the YFV17D yellow fever vaccine.

There are a few counts of this clonotype. The chain carries TRBV20-1 and TRBJ2-2; 8 nucleotides agree with TRBD1. J lost 6 bases, V lost 3 bases, and 3 bases had no gene match. This CDR3 is 13 amino acids long. Germline CDR1 is DFQATT and CDR2 is SNEGSKA (reference sequence). In DNA form, the CDR3 reads TGCAGTGCTAGGGACAGGGCGGCCGGGGAGCTGTTTTTT. Amino acid sequence: CSARDRAAGELFF.

A few counts support this clonotype. This sequence joins TRBV6-5 and TRBJ2-5, with a weak D call TRBD2 (5 bases). The CDR3 runs 15 residues. Trimming left V 4 bases short and J 3 bases short, with 15 bases between. Per the germline V gene, CDR1 is MNHEY and CDR2 is SVGAGI. CDR3 residues: CASSSMGEGEETQYF. The CDR3 region has the DNA TGTGCCAGCAGTTCAATGGGCGAGGGAGAAGAGACCCAGTACTTC.

This clonotype showed up just a few times. This rearrangement joins TRBV6-5 to TRBJ1-2; no firm D call. The CDR3 totals 15 residues. V was pared by 4 bases and J by 8 bases, with 20 bases between. Germline lookup yields CDR1 MNHEY and CDR2 SVGAGI. CDR3 DNA: TGTGCCAGCAGTTTTATGGTTTCGGCCGTTGACGGCTACACCTTC. Amino acids: CASSFMVSAVDGYTF.

The rearrangement uses TRBV5-1 and TRBJ2-3, with D uncertain. Trimming took 0 bases from V and 7 from J, leaving 15 bases between them. The CDR3 length is 15 residues. CDR1 SGHRS and CDR2 YFSETQ come from the germline V gene. Here the CDR3 reads CASSLVSDSRNTQYF. The DNA for the CDR3 is TGCGCCAGCAGCTTGGTCAGTGACTCCAGAAATACGCAGTATTTT.

The CDR3: CASSPQGNGEKLFF. The CDR3 region has the DNA TGTGCCAGCAGCCCACAGGGGAACGGTGAAAAACTGTTTTTT. This chain links TRBV9 with TRBJ1-4, with 7 positions matching TRBD1. Germline V lookup: CDR1 SGDLS, CDR2 YYNGEE. Trimming cost V 4 bases and J 7 bases; bases outside gene matches: 7. The CDR3 loop spans 14 amino acids.

This clonotype has ten or more counts. This chain connects TRBV6-2 or TRBV6-3 to TRBJ1-5; D gene ambiguous. Trimming cost V 2 bases and J 6 bases, with 8 bases left between them. This CDR3 region has 13 residues. Germline lookup yields CDR1 MNHEY and CDR2 SVGEGT. CDR3 DNA: TGTGCCAGCAGTTACCCCAGGTTTCAGCCCCAGCATTTT. Protein sequence: CASSYPRFQPQHF.

This clonotype was detected many times. V is TRBV18 and J is TRBJ1-5; the match to TRBD1 covers 7 bases. The junction had 5 bases not matched to a gene; V was cut back by 2 bases and J by 4 bases. The CDR3 is made up of 15 amino acids. Germline loops: CDR1 KGHSH, CDR2 LQKENI. CDR3 in amino acids: CASSPTGVSNQPQHF. DNA for the CDR3: TGTGCCAGCTCACCAACAGGGGTCTCAAATCAGCCCCAGCATTTT.

This clonotype was seen a handful of times. The chain employs TRBV5-4 and TRBJ1-2; D remains ambiguous. The V gene's germline CDR1 is SGHNT and CDR2 YYREEE (reference sequence). The CDR3 spans 15 residues. The V gene lost 4 bases and the J gene lost 5 bases, with 18 bases spanning the gap. The CDR3 coding sequence is TGTGCCAGCAGCCCGGAACTAGGACTAGCTTATGGCTACACCTTC. Protein: CASSPELGLAYGYTF.

This chain links TRBV5-4 with TRBJ2-1, with D perhaps assigned TRBD1 or TRBD2 (5 bases each). The germline gives CDR1 SGHNT, CDR2 YYREEE (reference sequence). The CDR3 is 17 amino acids. Trimming cost V 0 bases and J 5 bases, with 18 bases left between them. This CDR3 is CASSLVFKGQGHNEQFF. The CDR3, as DNA: TGTGCCAGCAGCTTGGTTTTTAAAGGTCAGGGACACAATGAGCAGTTCTTC.

The table lists this clonotype with a few counts. The chain has TRBV25-1 and TRBJ1-2, with 8 bases identical to TRBD1. The CDR3 has 14 residues. Per germline, CDR1 MGHDK and CDR2 SYGVNS. V lost 4 bases, J lost 4 bases, and 5 bases stayed unmatched. CDR3 nucleotides: TGTGCCAGCAGTGCCCGGACAGGGCCCTATGGCTACACCTTC. This encodes CASSARTGPYGYTF.

This clonotype was picked up many times. This chain uses TRBV6-1 with TRBJ2-2; 8 bases agree with TRBD2. The germline CDR1 and CDR2 sequences are MNHNS and SASEGT. The junction had 6 bases not matched to a gene; V was cut back by 4 bases and J by 2 bases. The CDR3 sequence is 16 residues long. The CDR3 region has the DNA TGTGCCAGCAGTGGCAGCGGGGGCCCCAACACCGGGGAGCTGTTTTTT. This gives the protein CASSGSGGPNTGELFF.

The rearrangement joins TRBV28 to TRBJ1-5, with D possibly TRBD1 on 5 matching bases. The length of the CDR3 is 13 residues. V was pared by 5 bases and J by 6 bases, with 11 bases between. Germline loops: CDR1 MDHEN, CDR2 SYDVKM. CDR3 sequence (DNA): TGTGCCAGCAGTGGGACGAGGGGTCAGCCCCAGCATTTT. Protein: CASSGTRGQPQHF. Full variable domain (outside the CDR3, taken from reference TRBV28 and TRBJ1-5): DVKVTQSSRYLVKRTGEKVFLECVQDMDHENMFWYRQDPGLGLRLIYFSYDVKMKEKGDIPEGYSVSREKKERFSLILESASTNQTSMYLCASSGTRGQPQHFGDGTRLSIL.

The chain is built from TRBV7-2 and TRBJ1-2; possible D gene TRBD1, 6 bases. The CDR3 length is 14 residues. The V and J ends lost 8 bases and 1 base respectively, with 14 bases between them. The germline V gene has CDR1 SGHTA and CDR2 FQGNSA. As DNA, the CDR3 is TGTGCCAGCCAGAAAGGGGGAAGTAACTATGGCTACACCTTC. This sequence encodes CASQKGGSNYGYTF.

The J gene is TRBJ2-1, the V gene TRBV20-1, with D perhaps being TRBD1 or TRBD2 (5 bases each). The CDR3 loop spans 10 amino acids. V lost 6 bases to trimming and J lost 9 bases, with 9 bases between them. Germline lookup yields CDR1 DFQATT and CDR2 SNEGSKA (reference sequence). Here the CDR3 reads CSAPRGEQFF. CDR3 sequence (DNA): TGCAGTGCCCCGAGGGGTGAGCAGTTCTTC.

This chain joins TRBV11-2 and TRBJ1-1; weak D call: TRBD1 (6 bases). Germline V lookup: CDR1 SGHAT, CDR2 FQNNGV. The CDR3 spans 15 residues. Trimming left V 4 bases short and J 1 base short, with 13 bases between. The CDR3 DNA sequence: TGTGCCAGCAGCTACACCCTAGGGGGGAACACTGAAGCTTTCTTT. Translation gives CASSYTLGGNTEAFF.

The genes are TRBV10-3 and TRBJ2-6; D is undetermined. Germline assignment: CDR1 ENHRY and CDR2 SYGVKD. Trimming removed 0 bases from V and 1 base from J, with 4 bases in between. The CDR3 is made up of 15 amino acids. This CDR3 is CAISESWSGANVLTF. In nucleotides, the CDR3 is TGTGCCATCAGTGAGTCCTGGTCTGGGGCCAACGTCCTGACTTTC.

The sample holds a few counts of this clonotype. The V gene is TRBV6-2 or TRBV6-3, the J gene TRBJ2-3; D call uncertain. CDR1 is MNHEY, CDR2 SVGEGT, per germline. With 5 bases removed from V and 4 bases from J, the gap between germline ends came to 7 bases. The CDR3 extends over 12 amino acids. The chain's CDR3 is CASSLQSDTQYF. For the CDR3, the DNA is TGTGCCAGCAGTCTGCAATCAGATACGCAGTATTTT.

The rearrangement links TRBV27 to TRBJ2-5; perhaps TRBD1 as D (5 bases). The CDR3 is made up of 13 amino acids. From germline, CDR1 is MNHEY and CDR2 SMNVEV (reference sequence). Trimming removed 3 bases at V and 4 bases at J, with 9 bases between. The DNA of the CDR3 is TGTGCCAGCAGTTTCAGGGTCCGAGAGACCCAGTACTTC. The encoded protein is CASSFRVRETQYF.

Many counts were recorded for this clonotype. The chain uses TRBV5-1 and TRBJ2-5; D perhaps matches TRBD2 (6 bases). This CDR3 is 15 amino acids long. V was shortened by 4 bases and J by 2 bases, with 15 bases between the two germline ends. In germline, CDR1 is SGHRS, CDR2 YFSETQ. CDR3 region: CASSTGGSPQETQYF. The DNA for the CDR3 is TGCGCCAGCAGCACCGGGGGTTCCCCACAAGAGACCCAGTACTTC. Full variable domain (rest looked up from reference TRBV5-1 and TRBJ2-5): KAGVTQTPRYLIKTRGQQVTLSCSPISGHRSVSWYQQTPGQGLQFLFEYFSETQRNKGNFPGRFSGRQFSNSRSEMNVSTLELGDSALYLCASSTGGSPQETQYFGPGTRLLVL.

In its sample, this clonotype was seen a few times. The rearrangement links TRBV5-1 to TRBJ2-7; possibly TRBD1 or TRBD2 for D (5 bases each). CDR3 length equals 13 residues. The V gene lost 3 bases and the J gene lost 7 bases, with 14 bases spanning the gap. Looked up from germline, CDR1 is SGHRS and CDR2 is YFSETQ. CDR3 in amino acids: CASSWRTSREQYF. CDR3 nucleotide sequence: TGCGCCAGCAGCTGGAGGACATCTCGGGAGCAGTACTTC.

The rearrangement joins TRBV19 to TRBJ2-5, with TRBD1 as a possible D gene (5 bases). Germline V lookup: CDR1 LNHDA, CDR2 SQIVND (reference sequence). V lost 5 bases to trimming and J lost 5 bases, with 21 bases between them. This CDR3 spans 16 amino acids. This CDR3 is CASSPGPKGSGETQYF. CDR3 DNA: TGTGCCAGTAGTCCAGGGCCCAAGGGTTCCGGGGAGACCCAGTACTTC.

CDR3 sequence reads: CASNRVGTVHGYTF. The CDR3 bases are TGTGCCAGCAACCGGGTAGGAACAGTACATGGCTACACCTTC. The rearrangement joins TRBV2 to TRBJ1-2; D unclear. CDR1 SNHLY and CDR2 FYNNEI come from the germline V gene. The CDR3 covers 14 residues. Deletions cut 7 bases from V and 6 bases from J, with 18 bases between.

This sequence joins TRBV29-1 and TRBJ2-1; 8 nucleotides match TRBD1. After removal of 6 bases from V and 7 bases from J, the junction contained 8 bases not matched to a gene. The CDR3 runs 13 residues. Germline-derived CDR1 and CDR2 are SQVTM and ANQGSEA. Written as DNA, the CDR3 is TGCAGCGTGGACAGGGCTTACCCTAATGAGCAGTTCTTC. As protein: CSVDRAYPNEQFF.

Comment on this clonotype: An end of the junction does not agree with germline; a read error may underlie this. This sequence joins TRBV7-2 and TRBJ1-4; possibly TRBD1 for D (6 bases). Looked up from germline, CDR1 is SGHTA and CDR2 is FQGNSA. This CDR3 has 13 residues. The CDR3 loop is CASTQGGNEKLFF. CDR3 nucleotide sequence: TGTGCCAGCACCCAAGGGGGAAATGAAAAGCTGTTTTTT.

In this sample, this clonotype turned up many times. The J gene is TRBJ2-6, the V gene TRBV4-1; tentatively, D is TRBD1 (6 bases). V shed 1 base and J shed 0 bases, with 13 bases lying between them. The CDR3 has 18 residues. Looked up from germline, CDR1 is MGHRA and CDR2 is YSYEKL. CDR3 bases: TGCGCCAGCAGCCAAGCACCAGGGGTCAACTCTGGGGCCAACGTCCTGACTTTC. Encoded protein: CASSQAPGVNSGANVLTF.

This clonotype occurred a few times. This chain connects TRBV20-1 to TRBJ2-7, with D hard to call. This CDR3 contains 12 residues. Germline CDR1 is DFQATT and CDR2 is SNEGSKA (reference sequence). Trimming took 6 bases from V and 1 from J, leaving 10 bases between them. This CDR3 reads CSAAGLSYEQYV. The DNA of the CDR3 is TGCAGTGCCGCCGGTCTATCCTACGAGCAGTACGTC.

This chain connects TRBV4-3 to TRBJ2-2; TRBD1 or TRBD2 may be the D gene (5 bases each). The CDR3 has 15 amino acids. V shed 1 base and J shed 7 bases, with 13 bases lying between them. The germline gives CDR1 LGHNA, CDR2 YSLEER. The CDR3 DNA is TGCGCCAGCAGCCAAGTCATGGGGACGGGCGGGGAGCTGTTTTTT. Amino acid sequence: CASSQVMGTGGELFF.

There are many counts of this clonotype. The CDR3 reads CASSIWGAGYQETQYF. Written as DNA, the CDR3 is TGTGCCAGCAGTATCTGGGGGGCAGGGTATCAAGAGACCCAGTACTTC. The rearrangement links TRBV12-3 or TRBV12-4 to TRBJ2-5; TRBD1 or TRBD2 may be the D gene (6 bases each). V lost 5 bases and J 2 bases, leaving 18 bases between the germline ends. This CDR3 region has 16 residues.

This clonotype was observed a few times. The chain carries TRBV18 and TRBJ2-7, with unresolved D. V lost 2 bases and J 1 base, leaving 9 bases between the germline ends. CDR1 KGHSH and CDR2 LQKENI come from the germline V gene. The CDR3 contains 14 residues. This CDR3 reads CASSPKRFSYEQYV. The CDR3 DNA is TGTGCCAGCTCACCAAAGAGGTTTTCCTACGAGCAGTACGTC.

This chain joins TRBV15 and TRBJ2-7, with D possibly TRBD2 on 5 matching bases. This CDR3 has 13 amino acids. Deletions cut 5 bases from V and 6 bases from J, with 14 bases between. Germline V CDR1 and CDR2: LNHNV, YYDKDF (reference sequence). This CDR3 is CATSRREFREQYF. The CDR3 coding sequence is TGTGCCACCAGCCGAAGGGAGTTCCGCGAGCAGTACTTC.

The gene calls are TRBV7-3 and TRBJ2-3; D not resolved. CDR3 length: 15 amino acids. Germline values: CDR1 SGHTA, CDR2 FQGTGA. Trimming shortened V by 5 bases and J by 2 bases, and 14 bases separated the two germline ends. CDR3 sequence reads: CASSPTPGATDTQYF. Here the CDR3 DNA reads TGTGCCAGCAGCCCGACTCCCGGTGCCACAGATACGCAGTATTTT. The full variable domain, rest sourced from reference TRBV7-3 and TRBJ2-3, is GAGVSQTPSNKVTEKGKYVELRCDPISGHTALYWYRQSLGQGPEFLIYFQGTGAADDSGLPNDRFFAVRPEGSVSTLKIQRTERGDSAVYLCASSPTPGATDTQYFGPGTRLTVL.